Given below is one T cell receptor beta chain in context. The antigen remains unidentified. This entry belongs to a study of CD8 T cells in ankylosing spondylitis. The study, taken as a whole, reports: It was reported that disease-linked clones were significantly enriched in matched ankylosing spondylitis synovial fluid. Peripheral blood samples showed relatively rare disease-linked clones, and these clones were CD8+. Ankylosing spondylitis blood seemed to carry a telltale TCR beta motif made of about 8 highly homologous variants.

Library preparation for TCR beta used quantitative 5'-RACE with molecular barcodes. MiXCR, run by TCRdb on the 5' RACE reads, gives a single entry per CDR3 protein. The profile covers some 270,000 distinct CDR3 sequences, with 15% to 20% appearing a single time and approximately 32% taken by the ten largest. The CDR3 extends over 17 amino acids. Germline V lookup: CDR1 SGDLS, CDR2 YYNGEE. V lost 4 bases, J lost 8 bases, and 12 bases stayed unmatched. Material: blood, either unsorted or a sorted T cell fraction (not recorded which). The source is a male donor with ankylosing spondylitis or in good health (not recorded which). The V gene is TRBV9, the J gene TRBJ2-1; the match to TRBD2 covers 13 bases. CDR3 in amino acids: CASSTWTSGRHIDEQFF. The CDR3 DNA reads TGTGCCAGCAGCACGTGGACTAGCGGGAGACACATCGATGAGCAGTTCTTC.